The clone carrying this T cell receptor beta chain has a handful of counts. TCRdb's copy holds only in-frame clones and misses some; the assay was immunoSEQ multiplex PCR. This repertoire shows under 200,000 clones, under 90% found once; its top ten account for 3% to 4%. This specimen belongs to a study of blood T cell repertoires in COVID-19. For recovered donors of Cohort 3, there were two negative PCRs, clearance, or symptom resolution. The clonotype originates from a woman in her fifties or sixties who had recovered from COVID-19. The specimen sequenced was PBMCs or T cells enriched from blood (not recorded which).

This CDR3 is CASSTSGGRETQYF. The CDR3 DNA follows: TGTGCCAGTAGTACCTCGGGGGGGAGGGAGACCCAGTACTTC. V is TRBV19 and J is TRBJ2-5; 8 nucleotides line up with TRBD2. After removal of 4 bases from V and 5 bases from J, the junction contained 6 bases not matched to a gene. The CDR3 spans 14 residues. Germline CDR1 reads LNHDA; CDR2 reads SQIVND (reference sequence).